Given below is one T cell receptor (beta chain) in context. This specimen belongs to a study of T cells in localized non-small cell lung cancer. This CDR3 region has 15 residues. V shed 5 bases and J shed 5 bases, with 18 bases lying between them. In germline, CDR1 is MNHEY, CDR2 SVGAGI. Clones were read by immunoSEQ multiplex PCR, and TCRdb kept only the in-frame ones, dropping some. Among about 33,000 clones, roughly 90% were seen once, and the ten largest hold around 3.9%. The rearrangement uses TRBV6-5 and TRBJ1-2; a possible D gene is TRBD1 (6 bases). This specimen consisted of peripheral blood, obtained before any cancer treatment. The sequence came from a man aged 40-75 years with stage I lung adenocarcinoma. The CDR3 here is CASSPGDAPTYGYTF. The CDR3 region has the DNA TGTGCCAGCAGTCCAGGGGACGCTCCGACATATGGCTACACCTTC.